Each of the 23 T cell receptor beta chains below was sequenced from the same sample in a study of blood T cell repertoires in COVID-19. The table came from immunoSEQ multiplex PCR; TCRdb's copy has only in-frame clones and leaves some out. This table holds roughly 49,000 clones, around 84% found once. Sequences were obtained from peripheral blood. These receptors came from a man in his fifties with active COVID-19.

The chain combines TRBV4-1 with TRBJ1-5; maybe TRBD1 (6 bases). The CDR3 has 16 residues. From germline, CDR1 is MGHRA and CDR2 YSYEKL. The V and J ends lost 1 base and 7 bases respectively, with 17 bases between them. CDR3 sequence (DNA): TGCGCCAGCAGCCAAGTGGGGGCTAGGGGGGGACAGCCCCAGCATTTT. It is translated as CASSQVGARGGQPQHF.

The chain recombines TRBV6-2 or TRBV6-3 with TRBJ2-6; TRBD1 agrees at 9 bases. This CDR3 is built from 19 residues. In germline, CDR1 is MNHEY, CDR2 SVGEGT. V was pared by 4 bases and J by 0 bases, with 10 bases of the junction left unmatched. The DNA for the CDR3 is TGTGCCAGCAGTTCTCTGACAGGGGGACCTAACTCTGGGGCCAACGTCCTGACTTTC. Translation: CASSSLTGGPNSGANVLTF.

The gene calls are TRBV6-2 or TRBV6-3 and TRBJ2-3, with a weak D call TRBD2 (6 bases). This CDR3 has 16 residues. Germline assignment: CDR1 MNHEY and CDR2 SVGEGT. Trimming took off 2 bases at V and 2 bases at J, with 14 bases between the two ends. DNA of the CDR3: TGTGCCAGCAGTTACGCGCGGGACGGATCCACAGATACGCAGTATTTT. Translating gives CASSYARDGSTDTQYF.

The chain carries TRBV5-1 and TRBJ1-4; 7 bases match TRBD1. After removal of 4 bases from V and 5 bases from J, the junction contained 5 bases not matched to a gene. Germline V CDR1 and CDR2: SGHRS, YFSETQ. The CDR3 is 14 residues long. In DNA, the CDR3 is TGCGCCAGCAGCCAGGGGGTGGGGAATGAAAAACTGTTTTTT. It yields the protein CASSQGVGNEKLFF.

The chain couples TRBV11-2 to TRBJ2-4; 7 bases are shared with TRBD1. Trimming at V came to 0 bases and at J to 0 bases, leaving 5 bases not matched to a gene. CDR1 is SGHAT, CDR2 FQNNGV, per germline. This CDR3 has 17 residues. The CDR3 DNA is TGTGCCAGCAGCTTAGATCTGACAGGGCTAGCCAAAAACATTCAGTACTTC. Amino acid sequence: CASSLDLTGLAKNIQYF.

This chain uses TRBV27 with TRBJ2-3; 12 bases map to TRBD2. Germline V gene data show CDR1 as MNHEY and CDR2 as SMNVEV (reference sequence). CDR3 length: 16 amino acids. After removal of 6 bases from V and 3 bases from J, the junction contained 7 bases not matched to a gene. Here the CDR3 reads CASSHLTSGGTDTQYF. CDR3 in DNA: TGTGCCAGCAGCCACTTGACTAGCGGGGGAACAGATACGCAGTATTTT.

This chain uses TRBV10-3 with TRBJ1-2; 7 bases are a match to TRBD1. CDR3 length: 16 amino acids. The junction had 6 bases not matched to a gene; V was cut back by 0 bases and J by 2 bases. The germline gives CDR1 ENHRY, CDR2 SYGVKD. The DNA of the CDR3 is TGTGCCATCAGTGAGTCTAGACAGGGTTCCAACTATGGCTACACCTTC. The encoded protein is CAISESRQGSNYGYTF.

This clone was observed once. The chain recombines TRBV24-1 with TRBJ2-1; 12 bases agree with TRBD2. Germline trimming cut 5 bases from V and 2 bases from J; bases unmatched to any gene: 3. The CDR3 runs 16 residues. Germline CDR1 reads KGHDR; CDR2 reads SFDVKD. CDR3 nucleotides: TGTGCCACCAGTGGCCCTAGCGGGGGGGCCTACAATGAGCAGTTCTTC. Protein sequence: CATSGPSGGAYNEQFF.

The chain has TRBV19 and TRBJ1-6, with 8 bases that match TRBD1. The V gene's germline CDR1 is LNHDA and CDR2 SQIVND (reference sequence). The CDR3 spans 14 residues. The V and J ends lost 5 bases and 8 bases, in that order; junction bases with no gene match: 5. The DNA for the CDR3 is TGTGCCAGTAGTTTACAGGGGGTGGATTCACCCCTCCACTTT. It codes for CASSLQGVDSPLHF.

This rearrangement joins TRBV6-6 to TRBJ1-5; TRBD1 matches 7 bases. The trim removed 5 bases at V and 8 bases at J, leaving 9 bases unmatched. Germline assignment: CDR1 MNHNY and CDR2 SVGAGI (reference sequence). There are 14 residues in the CDR3. The CDR3 sequence is CASSPGQVGEPQHF. The CDR3 region has the DNA TGTGCCAGCAGTCCCGGACAGGTAGGGGAGCCCCAGCATTTT.

The chain combines TRBV5-1 with TRBJ1-2; 10 bases agree with TRBD1. In germline, CDR1 is SGHRS, CDR2 YFSETQ. V was clipped by 3 bases and J by 8 bases; unmatched bases: 13. CDR3 size: 16 residues. CDR3 sequence reads: CASSSPGQGKGGGYTF. CDR3 DNA sequence: TGCGCCAGCAGCTCGCCGGGACAGGGGAAGGGGGGGGGCTACACCTTC.

The chain has TRBV5-1 and TRBJ2-2; the match to TRBD2 covers 8 bases. Germline CDR1 is SGHRS and CDR2 is YFSETQ. The CDR3 extends over 18 amino acids. Germline trimming cut 2 bases from V and 9 bases from J; bases unmatched to any gene: 18. The CDR3 DNA sequence: TGCGCCAGCAGCTTCGCGCCCATCAGCGGGGGCTCTATTCGGGAGCTGTTTTTT. It translates to CASSFAPISGGSIRELFF.

The V gene is TRBV6-2 or TRBV6-3, the J gene TRBJ2-7; no firm D call. CDR3 length: 12 residues. CDR1 and CDR2 (germline): MNHEY, SVGEGT. The V end lost 2 bases, the J end lost 2 bases, and 4 bases lay between the germline ends. The CDR3 protein is CASSYRAYEQYF. In DNA, the CDR3 is TGTGCCAGCAGTTACCGAGCCTACGAGCAGTACTTC.

This chain connects TRBV7-2 to TRBJ1-1; the D gene is possibly TRBD1 (5 bases). Trimming removed 6 bases at V and 1 base at J, with 9 bases between. This CDR3 is 13 amino acids long. CDR1 is SGHTA and CDR2 is FQGNSA in the germline V gene. The CDR3 bases are TGTGCCAGCAGATTCACAGGGAACACTGAAGCTTTCTTT. It specifies CASRFTGNTEAFF.

The chain has TRBV10-3 and TRBJ2-1, with TRBD2 identical over 8 bases. The junction had 3 bases not matched to a gene; V was cut back by 5 bases and J by 0 bases. The V gene's germline CDR1 is ENHRY and CDR2 SYGVKD. The CDR3 loop spans 15 amino acids. The CDR3 reads CAISQAGDSYNEQFF. The CDR3 DNA sequence: TGTGCCATCAGTCAAGCGGGGGACTCCTACAATGAGCAGTTCTTC.

V usage is TRBV9 and J usage is TRBJ2-3; the match to TRBD2 covers 12 bases. Unmatched junction bases numbered 3, after V lost 2 bases and J lost 2 bases. CDR1 is SGDLS and CDR2 is YYNGEE in the germline V gene. The CDR3 consists of 16 residues. As DNA, the CDR3 is TGTGCCAGCAGCGTGACTAGCGGGGGACACACAGATACGCAGTATTTT. Translated: CASSVTSGGHTDTQYF. Full variable domain (outside the CDR3, taken from reference TRBV9 and TRBJ2-3): DSGVTQTPKHLITATGQRVTLRCSPRSGDLSVYWYQQSLDQGLQFLIQYYNGEERAKGNILERFSAQQFPDLHSELNLSSLELGDSALYFCASSVTSGGHTDTQYFGPGTRLTVL.

This chain joins TRBV19 and TRBJ1-3; a possible D gene is TRBD1 (5 bases). Germline CDR1 is LNHDA and CDR2 is SQIVND (reference sequence). V lost 5 bases and J lost 0, with 11 bases in between. The CDR3 length is 15 residues. The CDR3 loop is CASSVGLSSGNTIYF. CDR3 in DNA: TGTGCCAGTAGTGTGGGACTTAGCTCTGGAAACACCATATATTTT.

The chain combines TRBV5-6 with TRBJ2-7; 9 bases fit TRBD1. The CDR3 has 14 amino acids. Germline V lookup: CDR1 SGHDT, CDR2 YYEEEE. The junction had 6 bases not matched to a gene; V was cut back by 7 bases and J by 1 base. This CDR3 is CASALGTGSYEQYF. CDR3 sequence (DNA): TGTGCCAGCGCCTTGGGGACAGGGTCCTACGAGCAGTACTTC.

J is TRBJ2-7 and V is TRBV6-5; a weak D match, TRBD1 (5 bases). The ends were cut back, 6 bases at V and 0 bases at J, with 9 bases in the middle. Germline CDR1 MNHEY, CDR2 SVGAGI. The CDR3 has 13 amino acids. CDR3 nucleotides: TGTGCCAGCAGCCCAGGGTCCTCCTACGAGCAGTACTTC. The encoded protein is CASSPGSSYEQYF.

This clone was observed a handful of times. The gene calls are TRBV3-1 (or the pseudogene TRBV3-2) and TRBJ1-1; 8 positions agree with TRBD1. Germline V gene data show CDR1 as LGHDT and CDR2 as YNNKEL (reference sequence). The CDR3 runs to 14 residues. The J segment lost 3 bases and the V segment lost 4 bases, leaving 4 bases of the junction unmatched. This CDR3 reads CASSRQGRDTEAFF. CDR3 nucleotide sequence: TGTGCCAGCAGCCGACAGGGGAGGGACACTGAAGCTTTCTTT.

This clone was seen only once. The CDR3 loop is CASSPDRGLPKNIQYF. CDR3 in DNA: TGTGCCAGCAGCCCCGACAGGGGGTTACCCAAAAACATTCAGTACTTC. This rearrangement joins TRBV7-9 to TRBJ2-4; 9 nucleotides align to TRBD1. This CDR3 is built from 16 residues. Germline-derived CDR1 and CDR2 are SEHNR and FQNEAQ (reference sequence). Trimming at V came to 5 bases and at J to 2 bases, leaving 7 bases not matched to a gene.

The chain couples TRBV7-9 to TRBJ2-5; D not resolved. V gave up 2 bases and J gave up 2 bases, with 9 bases separating them. The CDR3 extends over 14 amino acids. The V gene's germline CDR1 is SEHNR and CDR2 FQNEAQ (reference sequence). DNA of the CDR3: TGTGCCAGCAGCTTACACCTCCAGCAAGAGACCCAGTACTTC. Amino acids: CASSLHLQQETQYF.

J is TRBJ2-1 and V is TRBV11-2; D gene uncertain. This CDR3 is 13 amino acids long. CDR1 is SGHAT and CDR2 is FQNNGV in the germline V gene. The V and J ends lost 5 bases and 4 bases respectively, with 9 bases between them. The CDR3 nucleotides are TGTGCCAGCAGCCTGGCCCTGTACAATGAGCAGTTCTTC. Translating it yields CASSLALYNEQFF.